A single sample is the source of the 20 T cell receptor beta chains below, sequenced in a study of T cells in Graves' hyperthyroidism and ophthalmopathy. RNA transcripts served as the template for amplifying TCR beta CDR3 regions. TCR CDR3 underwent first-round RT-PCR with the HTBI primer set. TCRdb used MiXCR to reprocess the multiplex PCR reads, holding one entry per CDR3 protein. In the table there are more than 300,000 distinct CDR3 sequences, about 14% of which are singletons. The sequenced material came from blood. The receptors were sampled from a young woman with Graves' ophthalmopathy.

Ten or more counts support this clonotype. The chain combines TRBV12-3 or TRBV12-4 with TRBJ2-7, with no clear D. This CDR3 has 15 amino acids. V lost 5 bases and J lost 2, with 16 bases in between. As DNA, the CDR3 is TGTGCCAGCAGTCCAAGCCGGGTTGCAGCCTACGAGCAGTACTTC. Translating gives CASSPSRVAAYEQYF.

The chain uses TRBV5-1 and TRBJ2-7, with 8 bases identical to TRBD2. Germline CDR1 reads SGHRS; CDR2 reads YFSETQ. The V segment lost 3 bases and the J segment 3 bases; nucleotides outside the gene matches: 2. This CDR3 is 13 amino acids long. CDR3 loop: CASSSREGYEQYF. Written as DNA, the CDR3 is TGCGCCAGCAGCTCTCGGGAGGGCTACGAGCAGTACTTC. Combining the CDR3 with reference TRBV5-1 and TRBJ2-7 gives the whole variable domain KAGVTQTPRYLIKTRGQQVTLSCSPISGHRSVSWYQQTPGQGLQFLFEYFSETQRNKGNFPGRFSGRQFSNSRSEMNVSTLELGDSALYLCASSSREGYEQYFGPGTRLTVT.

At least ten counts were recorded for this clonotype. The chain carries TRBV3-1 and TRBJ2-3, with D possibly being TRBD1 or TRBD2 (5 bases each). Germline CDR1 LGHDT, CDR2 YNNKEL (reference sequence). The germline V and J ends were trimmed by 6 bases and 3 bases, with 16 bases remaining between them. The CDR3 runs to 15 residues. As DNA, the CDR3 is TGTGCCAGCAGGCAGAGAGGGGACCGGACAGATACGCAGTATTTT. Amino acids: CASRQRGDRTDTQYF.

This clonotype came up many times. The chain recombines TRBV24-1 with TRBJ2-5; D possibly corresponds to TRBD2 (6 bases). Trimming shortened V by 3 bases and J by 2 bases, and 15 bases separated the two germline ends. The length of the CDR3 is 16 residues. CDR1 KGHDR and CDR2 SFDVKD come from the germline V gene. The CDR3 sequence: CATSDPAKGLQETQYF. As DNA, the CDR3 is TGTGCCACCAGTGATCCCGCCAAAGGACTACAAGAGACCCAGTACTTC.

This chain links TRBV6-1 with TRBJ1-5, with unresolved D. The CDR3 has 13 residues. The V and J ends lost 3 bases and 4 bases respectively, with 7 bases between them. Germline lookup yields CDR1 MNHNS and CDR2 SASEGT. Here the CDR3 DNA reads TGTGCCAGCAGTGAGAGAGATAATCAGCCCCAGCATTTT. Its translation is CASSERDNQPQHF.

In the case of this clonotype: A much larger clone differs from this one at a single base, so this may be a read error. The chain links TRBV27 to TRBJ2-7; 7 bases are a match to TRBD2. The CDR3 totals 18 residues. Trimming at V came to 0 bases and at J to 3 bases, leaving 14 bases not matched to a gene. CDR1 and CDR2 (germline): MNHEY, SMNVEV (reference sequence). CDR3 coding DNA: TGTGCCAGCAGTTTATCCGCTAACGGCGGCGGGGGTTGCTACGAGCAGTACTTC. It specifies CASSLSANGGGGCYEQYF.

This clonotype came up a few times. The chain combines TRBV6-5 with TRBJ2-7; 8 nucleotides match TRBD1. In germline, CDR1 is MNHEY, CDR2 SVGAGI. The length of the CDR3 is 14 residues. After removal of 2 bases from V and 6 bases from J, the junction contained 6 bases not matched to a gene. The CDR3 DNA follows: TGTGCCAGCAGTTACGCCTCCGGGACAGGCGAGCAGTACTTC. It codes for CASSYASGTGEQYF.

This clonotype was seen a few times. A much more abundant neighbour one base away suggests this may be a read error. The chain combines TRBV12-5 with TRBJ2-2, with 7 bases that match TRBD1. In germline, CDR1 is LGHNT, CDR2 FRNRAP. Trimming cost V 11 bases and J 5 bases; bases outside gene matches: 8. The CDR3 loop spans 13 amino acids. This chain's CDR3 is CAGKTGQTGELFF. The DNA for the CDR3 is TGTGCTGGAAAGACAGGGCAGACCGGGGAGCTGTTTTTT.

There are many counts of this clonotype. The chain combines TRBV11-2 with TRBJ2-3; D perhaps matches TRBD2 (7 bases). Germline CDR1 SGHAT, CDR2 FQNNGV. This CDR3 comprises 16 residues. V shed 1 base and J shed 2 bases, with 13 bases lying between them. CDR3 region: CASSLVRGPNTDTQYF. The CDR3 nucleotides are TGTGCCAGCAGCTTAGTGCGGGGGCCGAACACAGATACGCAGTATTTT.

Many counts were recorded for this clonotype. The junction shows a germline mismatch at one end, possibly a read error. The chain couples TRBV6-1 to TRBJ2-5, with D possibly matching TRBD2 (6 bases). Germline V gives CDR1 MNHNS, CDR2 SASEGT. The CDR3 is 14 amino acids. The CDR3 sequence: CASSEWWREEAQYF. As DNA, the CDR3 is TGTGCCAGCAGTGAGTGGTGGAGGGAAGAGGCCCAGTACTTC.

The chain couples TRBV28 to TRBJ1-5; weak D call: TRBD1 (5 bases). The CDR3 is 15 amino acids. Looked up from germline, CDR1 is MDHEN and CDR2 is SYDVKM. V was clipped by 1 base and J by 7 bases, with 14 bases between them. The DNA of the CDR3 is TGTGCCAGCAGTTTATCTCATCAGGGACGACAGCCCCAGCATTTT. Amino acid sequence: CASSLSHQGRQPQHF.

This clonotype was picked up many times. The chain is built from TRBV2 and TRBJ2-7; D gene ambiguous. The V end lost 4 bases, the J end lost 2 bases, and 15 bases lay between the germline ends. The CDR3 extends over 15 amino acids. The germline gives CDR1 SNHLY, CDR2 FYNNEI. This CDR3 reads CASSGGFRLPYEQYF. For the CDR3, the DNA is TGTGCCAGCAGTGGGGGTTTTCGACTCCCCTACGAGCAGTACTTC.

The genes are TRBV11-2 and TRBJ1-2; TRBD1 aligns across 10 bases. The V and J ends lost 5 bases and 5 bases, in that order; junction bases with no gene match: 5. The CDR3 runs 14 residues. From germline, CDR1 is SGHAT and CDR2 FQNNGV. The CDR3 reads CASSTGTGEYGYTF. The CDR3 DNA reads as TGTGCCAGCAGCACGGGGACAGGGGAATATGGCTACACCTTC.

This clonotype occurred a few times. J is TRBJ2-5 and V is TRBV5-1; unclear D gene. CDR1 is SGHRS, CDR2 YFSETQ, per germline. The CDR3 is made up of 8 amino acids. The CDR3 region has the DNA TGCGGCCGGGAGACCCAGTACTTC. It translates to CGRETQYF.

This clonotype was found many times. The chain couples TRBV20-1 to TRBJ2-7; D is perhaps TRBD1 (5 bases). This CDR3 has 15 residues. The germline CDR1 and CDR2 sequences are DFQATT and SNEGSKA (reference sequence). V lost 6 bases to trimming and J lost 1 base, with 19 bases between them. Here the CDR3 reads CSASKPGFASYEQYF. Written as DNA, the CDR3 is TGCAGTGCATCTAAACCAGGGTTTGCATCCTACGAGCAGTACTTC.

This clonotype showed up many times. The chain combines TRBV20-1 with TRBJ2-7, with 9 bases fitting TRBD2. The CDR3 has 14 amino acids. Per the germline V gene, CDR1 is DFQATT and CDR2 is SNEGSKA (reference sequence). V shed 3 bases and J 0 bases; nucleotides not matched to a gene: 3. CDR3 amino acids: CSARPGLASYEQYF. CDR3 bases: TGCAGTGCTAGGCCGGGACTAGCCTCCTACGAGCAGTACTTC.

This clonotype was found many times. The chain recombines TRBV20-1 with TRBJ2-3, with unresolved D. The length of the CDR3 is 15 residues. Germline CDR1 is DFQATT and CDR2 is SNEGSKA (reference sequence). Trimming took off 0 bases at V and 1 base at J, with 11 bases between the two ends. CDR3 protein: CSARDQVGRTDTQYF. CDR3 bases: TGCAGTGCTAGAGATCAGGTCGGACGCACAGATACGCAGTATTTT.

This clonotype was observed a handful of times. The J gene is TRBJ2-3, the V gene TRBV20-1; no definite D call. The germline gives CDR1 DFQATT, CDR2 SNEGSKA (reference sequence). Trimming stripped 6 bases from V and 6 bases from J, with 16 bases between. This CDR3 is built from 13 residues. The CDR3 loop is CSAPVGAMDTQYF. Written as DNA, the CDR3 is TGCAGTGCACCAGTAGGAGCGATGGATACGCAGTATTTT.

This clonotype has a count of ten or more. J is TRBJ1-1 and V is TRBV12-3 or TRBV12-4; 8 nucleotides agree with TRBD1. CDR3 size: 14 residues. Germline trimming cut 8 bases from V and 1 base from J; bases unmatched to any gene: 6. CDR3 in DNA: TGTGCCAGCCTTCCCGGGACAGGGAACACTGAAGCTTTCTTT. Residues: CASLPGTGNTEAFF.

This clonotype was seen ten or more times. This sequence joins TRBV2 and TRBJ2-3, with 12 positions matching TRBD2. The CDR3 totals 16 residues. V lost 7 bases to trimming and J lost 1 base; unmatched junction nucleotides: 6. Per germline, CDR1 SNHLY and CDR2 FYNNEI. CDR3 nucleotides: TGTGCCAGCACCATACTAGCGGGGGGCGGCACAGATACGCAGTATTTT. It specifies CASTILAGGGTDTQYF.